This entry lists 20 T cell receptor beta chains sequenced from one sample in a study of siplizumab effects on memory and regulatory T cells. Sequencing used immunoSEQ multiplex PCR; TCRdb keeps in-frame clones, though not all of them. This sample carries approximately 120,000 clones, about 92% of them seen once, and the ten largest clones take 0.75%. Sequencing used Tregs sorted from blood. The receptors stem from a human donor in good health.

In this sample, this clone turned up a few times. The chain recombines TRBV11-2 with TRBJ1-2, with 8 bases lining up with TRBD1. The ends lost 1 base at V and 4 bases at J; junction bases unmatched: 2. This CDR3 spans 14 amino acids. Germline V lookup: CDR1 SGHAT, CDR2 FQNNGV. CDR3 loop: CASSLATGVYGYTF. Here the CDR3 DNA reads TGTGCCAGCAGCTTAGCGACAGGGGTCTATGGCTACACCTTC.

The V gene is TRBV1, the J gene TRBJ2-7; the D call of TRBD1 is as the table states it, not checked on the DNA. TRBV1 is a known pseudogene. This CDR3 comprises 15 residues. The CDR3 nucleotides read TGCACCAGCAGCCAAGATCGGGACAGGGACTACGAGCAGTACTTC. Translated: CTSSQDRDRDYEQYF.

This clone is a singleton in its sample. The rearrangement joins TRBV12-5 to TRBJ2-1; TRBD1 aligns across 11 bases. V lost 3 bases, J lost 3 bases, and 4 bases stayed unmatched. Germline V CDR1 and CDR2: LGHNT, FRNRAP. CDR3 length: 16 residues. CDR3 sequence reads: CASGLDGTGGYNEQFF. The CDR3 DNA is TGTGCTAGTGGTTTAGATGGGACAGGGGGCTACAATGAGCAGTTCTTC.

The chain uses TRBV5-1 and TRBJ1-4; a weak D match, TRBD1 (5 bases). The germline V and J ends were trimmed by 4 bases and 3 bases, with 13 bases remaining between them. The CDR3 extends over 15 amino acids. The V gene's germline CDR1 is SGHRS and CDR2 YFSETQ. The CDR3 here is CASSRTGRANEKLFF. CDR3 DNA sequence: TGCGCCAGCAGCCGAACGGGGCGGGCTAATGAAAAACTGTTTTTT.

J is TRBJ1-2 and V is TRBV25-1; TRBD1 is a possible D gene (5 bases). This CDR3 has 17 residues. CDR1 is MGHDK and CDR2 is SYGVNS in the germline V gene. Between the trimmed V and J ends, which lost 4 bases and 8 bases, there was a span of 26 bases. CDR3 in DNA: TGTGCCAGCAGTGTCCCCGGAGCGGGGCTGGGGCTAGGGGGCTACACCTTC. Its translation is CASSVPGAGLGLGGYTF.

The rearrangement links TRBV5-4 to TRBJ2-7; D uncertain. The CDR3 consists of 13 residues. Trimming stripped 1 base from V and 7 bases from J, with 12 bases between. Germline assignment: CDR1 SGHNT and CDR2 YYREEE (reference sequence). CDR3 coding DNA: TGTGCCAGCAGCTTGCAACCGTCGAAAGAGCAGTACTTC. Its protein is CASSLQPSKEQYF.

The genes are TRBV23-1 and TRBJ2-4, with TRBD2 matching over 10 bases. TRBV23-1 is flagged as an ORF with uncertain function. Trimming cost V 4 bases and J 1 base; bases outside gene matches: 4. This CDR3 spans 16 amino acids. This chain's CDR3 is CASSPLAGDAKNIQYF. CDR3 nucleotide sequence: TGCGCCAGCAGTCCCCTAGCGGGAGATGCCAAAAACATTCAGTACTTC.

The chain has TRBV6-1 and TRBJ2-3; 11 nucleotides line up with TRBD2. Germline CDR1 is MNHNS and CDR2 is SASEGT. The CDR3 is 13 residues long. The ends lost 6 bases at V and 7 bases at J; junction bases unmatched: 3. CDR3 sequence reads: CASRGTSGNTQYF. The CDR3 coding sequence is TGTGCCAGCAGAGGGACTAGCGGAAATACGCAGTATTTT.

A single count supports this clone. The chain links TRBV29-1 to TRBJ2-3; D not resolved. Germline values: CDR1 SQVTM, CDR2 ANQGSEA. CDR3 length: 14 residues. The V end was cut by 4 bases, the J end by 4 bases, with 15 bases between. For the CDR3, the DNA is TGCAGCGTTGGGGTCCGAGCTGGGTCAGATACGCAGTATTTT. Amino acids: CSVGVRAGSDTQYF.

The J gene is TRBJ1-5, the V gene TRBV28, with D unclear. CDR1 is MDHEN, CDR2 SYDVKM, per germline. Trimming took off 3 bases at V and 1 base at J, with 13 bases between the two ends. This CDR3 region has 16 residues. This chain's CDR3 is CASSFSGVWSNQPQHF. CDR3 DNA: TGTGCCAGCAGTTTCAGCGGGGTTTGGAGCAATCAGCCCCAGCATTTT.

The chain recombines TRBV6-5 with TRBJ2-4, with D possibly TRBD2 on 6 matching bases. This CDR3 is 16 amino acids long. CDR1 and CDR2 from the germline V gene are MNHEY and SVGAGI. V was cut by 0 bases and J by 0 bases, with 9 bases left in between. The CDR3 nucleotides read TGTGCCAGCAGTTACTCGGGGACTCTAGCCAAAAACATTCAGTACTTC. Its protein is CASSYSGTLAKNIQYF.

This clone showed up just a few times. The chain combines TRBV5-4 with TRBJ2-5; D tentatively fits TRBD1 or TRBD2 (5 bases each). The CDR3 runs to 15 residues. Trimming took 3 bases from V and 1 from J, leaving 13 bases between them. Germline assignment: CDR1 SGHNT and CDR2 YYREEE (reference sequence). CDR3 DNA sequence: TGTGCCAGCAGCTCCGGGGCGGTCCTCCAAGAGACCCAGTACTTC. It encodes CASSSGAVLQETQYF.

The rearrangement links TRBV10-3 to TRBJ2-7, with D perhaps matching TRBD1 (6 bases). Germline assignment: CDR1 ENHRY and CDR2 SYGVKD. The CDR3 consists of 14 residues. Between the trimmed V and J ends, which lost 0 bases and 2 bases, there was a span of 8 bases. DNA for the CDR3: TGTGCCATCAGTGAGTCGGGACATGCCTACGAGCAGTACTTC. This gives the protein CAISESGHAYEQYF.

The rearrangement uses TRBV6-1 and TRBJ1-2; D not resolved. The germline CDR1 and CDR2 sequences are MNHNS and SASEGT. This CDR3 has 13 amino acids. The V gene lost 6 bases and the J gene lost 1 base, with 9 bases spanning the gap. The CDR3 here is CASRRENNYGYTF. For the CDR3, the DNA is TGTGCCAGCAGGAGGGAAAATAACTATGGCTACACCTTC.

The J gene is TRBJ2-2, the V gene TRBV27, with D perhaps TRBD2 (5 bases). This CDR3 has 13 amino acids. Germline CDR1 is MNHEY and CDR2 is SMNVEV (reference sequence). The V end lost 2 bases, the J end lost 7 bases, and 8 bases lay between the germline ends. Here the CDR3 reads CASSLMTNGELFF. In nucleotides, the CDR3 is TGTGCCAGCAGTTTAATGACTAACGGGGAGCTGTTTTTT.

For the CDR3, the DNA is TGTGCCAGCTCACCGGAACAGGGGAGGATGAACACTGAAGCTTTCTTT. This codes for CASSPEQGRMNTEAFF. The V gene is TRBV18, the J gene TRBJ1-1, with 7 bases fitting TRBD1. The CDR3 runs 16 residues. The germline V gene encodes CDR1 KGHSH and CDR2 LQKENI. The J segment lost 0 bases and the V segment lost 3 bases, leaving 7 bases of the junction unmatched.

The chain couples TRBV19 to TRBJ1-2; weak D call: TRBD1 (5 bases). The length of the CDR3 is 12 residues. CDR1 and CDR2 from the germline V gene are LNHDA and SQIVND (reference sequence). The V end lost 5 bases, the J end lost 5 bases, and 9 bases lay between the germline ends. CDR3: CASSPDSYGYTF. CDR3 nucleotide sequence: TGTGCCAGTAGTCCAGACAGTTATGGCTACACCTTC.

The chain employs TRBV19 and TRBJ1-2; no clear D. V lost 7 bases, J lost 3 bases, and 9 bases lay in between. Germline-derived CDR1 and CDR2 are LNHDA and SQIVND (reference sequence). The CDR3 has 12 amino acids. The CDR3 DNA reads as TGTGCCAGTACCCTTCGGGACTATGGCTACACCTTC. This gives the protein CASTLRDYGYTF.

J is TRBJ2-5 and V is TRBV10-3, with 7 positions matching TRBD1. Germline CDR1 is ENHRY and CDR2 is SYGVKD. V lost 5 bases, J lost 1 base, and 4 bases stayed unmatched. The CDR3 is made up of 14 amino acids. CDR3 coding DNA: TGTGCCATCAGTCGGGACAGTGCCCAAGAGACCCAGTACTTC. Protein product: CAISRDSAQETQYF.

This chain uses TRBV11-3 with TRBJ2-1; 11 bases map to TRBD2. The germline gives CDR1 SGHNT, CDR2 YENEEA. Trimming at V came to 4 bases and at J to 13 bases, leaving 3 bases not matched to a gene. The CDR3 has 12 amino acids. Here the CDR3 DNA reads TGTGCCAGCAGCTCCACTAGCGGGGGTCAGTTCTTC. This encodes CASSSTSGGQFF.